This T cell receptor beta chain stems from a study of blood T cell repertoires in COVID-19. Some clones are missing from TCRdb's copy, which holds only in-frame ones; the method was immunoSEQ multiplex PCR. The repertoire holds fewer than 85,000 clones, about 74% seen once, with under 3% in the top ten. Looked up from germline, CDR1 is MNHEY and CDR2 is SMNVEV (reference sequence). V was clipped by 5 bases and J by 8 bases, with 13 bases between them. There are 13 residues in the CDR3. Followed over time, Seattle patients had been enrolled while infection was active. Sequencing input: peripheral blood. V usage is TRBV27 and J usage is TRBJ2-1, with D uncertain. The origin of this receptor is a man aged 65-85 years with COVID-19, enrolled during active disease. The CDR3 sequence is CASSPWRADEQFF. CDR3 nucleotides: TGTGCCAGCAGTCCCTGGCGCGCGGATGAGCAGTTCTTC.